The sequence of this TCR beta chain was determined in a study of neoadjuvant nivolumab and ipilimumab in lung cancer. On the study more broadly: Nivolumab 3 mg/kg was given days 1, 15 and 29, plus ipilimumab 1 mg/kg day 1 in combination.

The CDR3 is 15 residues long. The germline CDR1 and CDR2 sequences are SEHNR and FQNEAQ (reference sequence). V was trimmed by 1 base and J by 2 bases, leaving 9 bases between them. Assay used: immunoSEQ multiplex PCR; TCRdb lists only in-frame clones, some missing. The table has approximately 29,000 clones, about nine tenths seen once. The chain is built from TRBV7-9 and TRBJ2-1; D unclear. Sequenced here: peripheral blood, sampled after neoadjuvant nivolumab, alone or with ipilimumab, at or shortly before surgery. The source of this sequence is an adult with non-small cell lung cancer. Written as DNA, the CDR3 is TGTGCCAGCAGCTTAGTATTAGTTGCCTACAATGAGCAGTTCTTC. Translated, it gives CASSLVLVAYNEQFF.